The present T cell receptor beta chain was sequenced within a study of radiation and T cells in renal cell carcinoma (dated by TCRdb to the early 2020s). For the study in its entirety: In total, 50 to 55 samples, comprising 26 tumors and some 27 peripheral blood samples, were subjected to TCR beta sequencing. Across all 50 or so samples, 4,000,000 or so unique CDR3 nucleotide sequences, encoding approximately 2.5 million unique CDR3 amino acid sequences, were identified.

CDR1 and CDR2, per the germline V gene (reference sequence), are SGHNT and YYREEE. Trimming takes 7 bases from V and 0 bases from J, and the germline ends sit 8 bases apart. The CDR3, cysteine through phenylalanine, is 12 amino acids long. Here the CDR3 DNA is all that survives: 36 bases in frame from base 1. Study-wide conclusions, independent of this receptor: Irradiated tumors showed higher TCR clonality than controls, with the top 100 clonotypes averaging about 50% of the repertoire versus roughly 40% in nephrectomy-only tumors. Top tumor clonotypes rose in blood from baseline to 2 weeks post-radiation, then contracted by 4 weeks, suggesting transient expansion of tumor-resident clones. Because only small tumor regions of approximately 0.93 g were available, intratumoral heterogeneity was not captured. Because pretreatment tumor biopsies were not available, the study could not determine whether clonotypes were already present within the tumor at baseline. A greater number of dominant CDR3 motifs was detected in irradiated tumors than in control tumors, and a larger share of the repertoire was occupied by these motifs in irradiated tumors than in control tumors. Effects of radiation dose or scheduling on the TCR repertoire could not be addressed with the single-armed trial design.

In this sample, this clone turned up a few times. The antigen it recognizes is unknown. No qualities accompany the bases; no much larger clone lies one base away. TCR beta libraries were generated from genomic DNA with the immunoSEQ kit, following the manufacturer's recommendations. For library preparation, a first multiplex PCR was performed with proprietary primers, followed by a second PCR in which unique barcodes were added, and bead cleanups were performed after each round. Each sample batch included a kit-provided positive control reaction and a negative control reaction. The final libraries were assessed on an Agilent 4200 TapeStation D1000 ScreenTape, pooled by volume, and quantified by qPCR. Sequencing was performed on an Illumina NextSeq500 with a MidOutput 150-cycle cartridge, and 156 Read1 and 15 Index1 cycles were run with kit custom primers. The pooled library was loaded at approximately 0.96 pM, and approximately 18% PhiX control was spiked in. The study's processing was this. The vendor-processed data were analyzed in R, and a clonotype was defined as all T cells that share the same CDR3 nucleotide sequence. In the clone abundance analyses, frequencies were normalized to the 10,000 most abundant clones in each sample. Public T cell clones, averaging fewer than five per sample, were removed before analysis. Dominant motifs were analyzed with ImmunoMap using the PAM10 matrix, a gap penalty of 30, and a homology threshold of 0.3, and motifs with a cumulative frequency of at least 0.01 were considered dominant. Tumor-enriched clonotypes and baseline blood-enriched clonotypes were defined as those with an abundance difference of at least 32-fold between compartments. The Baroni-Urbani and Buser coefficient was used to measure tumor-blood repertoire similarity, and groups were compared with two-tailed Wilcoxon tests in R. The immuneACCESS repertoire file appears here via TCRdb, limited to in-frame rearrangements. These files lack a portion of the clones; in checked studies, under half of the deficit traces to unresolved V genes, and the cause of the others is not known. The V and J calls and clone size come from that table; D and trimming were worked out from the DNA. The sample yields about 9,300 clones; 63% were counted once. The top ten clones comprise under 20% of the sample.

In the paper's terms, the time point label means: tumor resected at nephrectomy. What the treatment or condition label conveys for this sample: 15 Gy SBRT to primary tumor, nephrectomy 4 weeks later. The samples were obtained from a clinical trial, where primary renal cell carcinomas were treated with 15 Gy stereotactic body radiation therapy and then removed by nephrectomy 4 weeks afterward. All patients had renal cell carcinoma with clear cell pathology. The tumors were dissociated mechanically, digested with collagenase/hyaluronidase at 37 degrees C, processed in gentleMACS C tubes, and kept in liquid nitrogen. The QIAamp DNA Blood Mini Kit (Qiagen) was used to prepare genomic DNA for TCR sequencing. Only samples passing all quality control checks were included in the analyses.

The specimen was tumor tissue, collected from a patient whose treatment included radiotherapy and nephrectomy. Recombination joined TRBV5-4 with TRBJ2-7; the D gene cannot be resolved reliably. The TCR was taken from a woman between 45 and 60 years old with renal cell carcinoma. CDR3 sequence: CASVSNSYEQYF. The nucleotides read TGTGCCAGCGTCTCAAACTCCTACGAGCAGTACTTC.